This T cell receptor beta chain was found in a study of CD8 T cells in Susac syndrome. Sequencing targeted TCR beta in T cells from blood (CD8+ and CD4+). This CDR3 region has 15 residues. Germline assignment: CDR1 SGDLS and CDR2 YYNGEE. Trimming left V 4 bases short and J 6 bases short, with 17 bases between. Reverse transcription of roughly 0.5 to 1 ug RNA was carried out with random hexamers. One entry per CDR3 protein results from TCRdb running MiXCR on the immunoSEQ multiplex PCR reads. The data contain around 200,000 distinct CDR3 sequences, about 90% of them singletons. The origin of this receptor is a human donor with multiple sclerosis. Sequencing input: CD8+ T cells from PBMCs. V and J are TRBV9 and TRBJ2-1, with D possibly TRBD1 on 6 matching bases. CDR3 protein: CASSSGTPLANEQFF. CDR3 DNA: TGTGCCAGCAGCTCAGGGACACCTCTCGCCAATGAGCAGTTCTTC.